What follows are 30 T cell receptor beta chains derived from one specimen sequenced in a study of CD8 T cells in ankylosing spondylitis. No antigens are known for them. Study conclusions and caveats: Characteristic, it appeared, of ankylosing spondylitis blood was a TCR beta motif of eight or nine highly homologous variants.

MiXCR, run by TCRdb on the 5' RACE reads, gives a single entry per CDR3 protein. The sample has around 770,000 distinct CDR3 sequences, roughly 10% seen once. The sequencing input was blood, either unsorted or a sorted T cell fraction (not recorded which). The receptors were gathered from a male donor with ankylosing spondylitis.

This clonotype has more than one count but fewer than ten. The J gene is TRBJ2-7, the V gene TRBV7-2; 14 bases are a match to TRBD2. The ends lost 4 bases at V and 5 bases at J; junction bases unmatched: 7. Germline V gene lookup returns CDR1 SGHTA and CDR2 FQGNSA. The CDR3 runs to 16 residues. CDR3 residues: CASSSRTSGRYHEQYF. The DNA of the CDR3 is TGTGCCAGCAGCTCCCGGACTAGCGGGAGGTACCACGAGCAGTACTTC.

The CDR3 nucleotides read TGTGCCATCAGCCCGAGACAGCCGTACCAAGAGACCCAGTACTTC. This codes for CAISPRQPYQETQYF. This sequence joins TRBV10-3 and TRBJ2-5, with D possibly matching TRBD1 (5 bases). Germline CDR1 is ENHRY and CDR2 is SYGVKD. The length of the CDR3 is 15 residues. V was pared by 6 bases and J by 0 bases, with 14 bases between.

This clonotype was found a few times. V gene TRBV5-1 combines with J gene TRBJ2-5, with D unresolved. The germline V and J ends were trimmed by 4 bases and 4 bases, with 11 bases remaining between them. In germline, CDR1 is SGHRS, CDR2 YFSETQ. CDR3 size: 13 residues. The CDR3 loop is CASSKGSGETQYF. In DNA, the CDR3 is TGCGCCAGCAGCAAAGGATCGGGAGAGACCCAGTACTTC.

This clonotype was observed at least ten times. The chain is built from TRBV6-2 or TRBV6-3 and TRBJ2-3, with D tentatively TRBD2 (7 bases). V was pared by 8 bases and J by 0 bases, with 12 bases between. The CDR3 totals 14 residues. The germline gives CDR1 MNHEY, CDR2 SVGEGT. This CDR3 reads CASRSGGSTDTQYF. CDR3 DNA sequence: TGTGCCAGCCGATCGGGGGGCAGCACAGATACGCAGTATTTT.

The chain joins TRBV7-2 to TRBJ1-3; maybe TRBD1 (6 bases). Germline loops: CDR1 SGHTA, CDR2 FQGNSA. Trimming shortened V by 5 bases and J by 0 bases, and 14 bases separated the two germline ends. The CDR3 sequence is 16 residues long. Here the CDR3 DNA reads TGTGCCAGCAGCGCCCAACAGGGTCACTCTGGAAACACCATATATTTT. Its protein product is CASSAQQGHSGNTIYF.

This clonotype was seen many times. The CDR3 region is CSVTGTRRYNEQFF. The CDR3 region has the DNA TGCAGCGTTACCGGGACTAGGAGGTACAATGAGCAGTTCTTC. The J gene is TRBJ2-1, the V gene TRBV29-1; TRBD2 matches 8 bases. J was trimmed by 4 bases and V by 5 bases; bases with no gene match: 7. Per germline, CDR1 SQVTM and CDR2 ANQGSEA. CDR3 size: 14 residues.

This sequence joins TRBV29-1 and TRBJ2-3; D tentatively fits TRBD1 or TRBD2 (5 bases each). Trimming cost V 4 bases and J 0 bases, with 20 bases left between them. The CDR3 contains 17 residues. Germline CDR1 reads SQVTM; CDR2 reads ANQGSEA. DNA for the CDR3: TGCAGCGTTGCCGACTACCTGTTGGGGCCTAGCACAGATACGCAGTATTTT. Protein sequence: CSVADYLLGPSTDTQYF.

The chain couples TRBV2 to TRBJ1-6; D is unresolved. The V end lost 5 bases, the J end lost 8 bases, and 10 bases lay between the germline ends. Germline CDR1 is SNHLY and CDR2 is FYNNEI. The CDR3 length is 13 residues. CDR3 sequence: CASSNEVDSPLHF. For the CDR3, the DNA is TGTGCCAGCAGTAATGAGGTAGATTCACCCCTCCACTTT.

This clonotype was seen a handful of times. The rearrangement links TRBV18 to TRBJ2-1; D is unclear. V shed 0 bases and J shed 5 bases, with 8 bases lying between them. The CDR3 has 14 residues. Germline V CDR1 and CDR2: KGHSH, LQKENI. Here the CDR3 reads CASSPPGLDNEQFF. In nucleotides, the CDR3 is TGTGCCAGCTCACCACCTGGGCTCGACAATGAGCAGTTCTTC.

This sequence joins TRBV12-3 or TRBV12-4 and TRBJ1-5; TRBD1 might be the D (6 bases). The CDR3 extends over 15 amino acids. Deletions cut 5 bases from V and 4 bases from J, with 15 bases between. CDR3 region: CASSPAGAWNQPQHF. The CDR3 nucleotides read TGTGCCAGCAGTCCCGCAGGGGCTTGGAATCAGCCCCAGCATTTT.

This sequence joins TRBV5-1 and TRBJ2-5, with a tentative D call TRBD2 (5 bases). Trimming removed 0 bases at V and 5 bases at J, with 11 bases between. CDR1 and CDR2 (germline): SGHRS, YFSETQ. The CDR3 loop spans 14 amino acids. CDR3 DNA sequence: TGCGCCAGCAGCTTGGTATTCTGGGAGGAGACCCAGTACTTC. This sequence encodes CASSLVFWEETQYF.

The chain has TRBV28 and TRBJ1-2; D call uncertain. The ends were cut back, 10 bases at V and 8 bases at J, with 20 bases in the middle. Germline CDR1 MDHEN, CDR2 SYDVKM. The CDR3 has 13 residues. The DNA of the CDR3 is TGTGCCACCCATAGGTCTCCGGTTGGCGGCTACACCTTC. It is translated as CATHRSPVGGYTF.

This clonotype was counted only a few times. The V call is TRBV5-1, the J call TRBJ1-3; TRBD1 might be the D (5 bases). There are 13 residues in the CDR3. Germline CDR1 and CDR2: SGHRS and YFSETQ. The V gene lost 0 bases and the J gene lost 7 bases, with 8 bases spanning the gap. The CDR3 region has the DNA TGCGCCAGCAGCTTGGGAGGGGCCAACACCATATATTTT. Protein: CASSLGGANTIYF.

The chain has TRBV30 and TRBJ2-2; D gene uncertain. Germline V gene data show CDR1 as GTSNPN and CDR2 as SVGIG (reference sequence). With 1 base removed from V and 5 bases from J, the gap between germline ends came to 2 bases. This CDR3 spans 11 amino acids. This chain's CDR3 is CAWSGTGELFF. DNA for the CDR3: TGTGCCTGGAGTGGGACCGGGGAGCTGTTTTTT.

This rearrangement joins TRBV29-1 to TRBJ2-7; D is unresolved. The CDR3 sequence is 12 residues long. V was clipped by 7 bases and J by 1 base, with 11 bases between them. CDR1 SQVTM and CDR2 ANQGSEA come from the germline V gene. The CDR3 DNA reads TGCAGCGCCGGCCACGGATCCTACGAGCAGTACTTC. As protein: CSAGHGSYEQYF.

The CDR3 sequence is CASSQGRGTGDEKLFF. The CDR3 DNA reads as TGTGCCAGCAGCCAAGGCAGAGGGACAGGGGATGAAAAACTGTTTTTT. V gene TRBV4-2 combines with J gene TRBJ1-4; 10 positions agree with TRBD1. The CDR3 is 16 residues long. V was clipped by 1 base and J by 6 bases; unmatched bases: 5. Germline V CDR1 and CDR2: LGHNA, YNFKEQ.

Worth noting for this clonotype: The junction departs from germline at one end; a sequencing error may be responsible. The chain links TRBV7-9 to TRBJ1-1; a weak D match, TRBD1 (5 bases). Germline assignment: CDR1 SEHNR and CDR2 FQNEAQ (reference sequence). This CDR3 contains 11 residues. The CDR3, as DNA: TGTGCCAGCAGCTTAGAATCCAGGGTGGCGTTT. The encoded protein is CASSLESRVAF.

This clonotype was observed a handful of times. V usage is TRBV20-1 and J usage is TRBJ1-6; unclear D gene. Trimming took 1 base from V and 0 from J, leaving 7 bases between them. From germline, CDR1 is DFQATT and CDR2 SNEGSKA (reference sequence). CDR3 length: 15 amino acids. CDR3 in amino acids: CSARGQNSYNSPLHF. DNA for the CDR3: TGCAGTGCTAGAGGCCAGAACTCCTATAATTCACCCCTCCACTTT.

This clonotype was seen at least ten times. DNA of the CDR3: TGTGCCAGCAGCTTAAGACAGGCCGGGGAGCTGTTTTTT. This sequence encodes CASSLRQAGELFF. The chain recombines TRBV11-2 with TRBJ2-2; tentative D call: TRBD1 (6 bases). Germline-derived CDR1 and CDR2 are SGHAT and FQNNGV. The length of the CDR3 is 13 residues. Trimming took 2 bases from V and 6 from J, leaving 7 bases between them.

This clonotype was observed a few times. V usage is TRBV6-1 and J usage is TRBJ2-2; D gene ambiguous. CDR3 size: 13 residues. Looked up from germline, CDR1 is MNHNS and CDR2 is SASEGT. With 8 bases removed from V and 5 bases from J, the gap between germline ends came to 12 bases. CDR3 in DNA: TGTGCCAGCGGAGACCTGGGGACCGGGGAGCTGTTTTTT. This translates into CASGDLGTGELFF.

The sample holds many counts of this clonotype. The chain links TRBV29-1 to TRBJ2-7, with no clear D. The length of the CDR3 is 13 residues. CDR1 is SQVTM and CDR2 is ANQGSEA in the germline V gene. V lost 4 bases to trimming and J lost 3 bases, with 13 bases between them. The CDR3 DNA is TGCAGCGTTGTAATAGCTAGAGTCTACGAGCAGTACTTC. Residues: CSVVIARVYEQYF.

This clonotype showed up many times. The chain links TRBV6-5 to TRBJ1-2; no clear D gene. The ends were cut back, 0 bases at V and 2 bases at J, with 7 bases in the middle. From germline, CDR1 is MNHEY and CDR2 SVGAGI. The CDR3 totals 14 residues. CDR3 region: CASSYSQRNYGYTF. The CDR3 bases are TGTGCCAGCAGTTACTCGCAGAGGAACTATGGCTACACCTTC.

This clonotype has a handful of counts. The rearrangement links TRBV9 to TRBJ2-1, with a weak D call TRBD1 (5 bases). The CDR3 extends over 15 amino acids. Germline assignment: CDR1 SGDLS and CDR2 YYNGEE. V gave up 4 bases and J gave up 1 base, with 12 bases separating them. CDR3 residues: CASSPTRVSYNEQFF. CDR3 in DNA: TGTGCCAGCAGCCCGACCAGGGTTTCCTACAATGAGCAGTTCTTC.

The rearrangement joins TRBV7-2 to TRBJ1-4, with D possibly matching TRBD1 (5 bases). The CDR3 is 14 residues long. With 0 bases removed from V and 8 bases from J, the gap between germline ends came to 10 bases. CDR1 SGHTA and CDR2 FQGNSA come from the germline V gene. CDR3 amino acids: CASSLAATEEKLFF. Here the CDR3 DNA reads TGTGCCAGCAGCTTAGCGGCGACAGAGGAAAAACTGTTTTTT. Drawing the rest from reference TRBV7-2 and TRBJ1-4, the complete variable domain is GAGVSQSPSNKVTEKGKDVELRCDPISGHTALYWYRQSLGQGLEFLIYFQGNSAPDKSGLPSDRFSAERTGGSVSTLTIQRTQQEDSAVYLCASSLAATEEKLFFGSGTQLSVL.

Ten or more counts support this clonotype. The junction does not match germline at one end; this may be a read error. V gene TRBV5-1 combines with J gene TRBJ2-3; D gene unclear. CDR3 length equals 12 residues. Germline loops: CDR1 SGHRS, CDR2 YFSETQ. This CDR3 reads CASSPDGDTQYF. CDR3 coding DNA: TGTGCCAGCAGTCCTGATGGGGATACGCAGTATTTT.

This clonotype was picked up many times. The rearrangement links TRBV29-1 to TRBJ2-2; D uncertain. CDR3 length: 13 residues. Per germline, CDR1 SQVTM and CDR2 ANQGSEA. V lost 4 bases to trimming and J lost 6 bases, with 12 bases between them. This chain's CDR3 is CSVGRTTPGELFF. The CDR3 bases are TGCAGCGTTGGAAGGACCACCCCCGGGGAGCTGTTTTTT.

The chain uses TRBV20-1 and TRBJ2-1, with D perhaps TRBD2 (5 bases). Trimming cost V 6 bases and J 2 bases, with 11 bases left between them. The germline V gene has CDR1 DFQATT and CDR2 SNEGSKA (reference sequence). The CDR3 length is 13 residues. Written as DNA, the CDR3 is TGCAGTGCCTTGAAGGAGGCCTACAATGAGCAGTTCTTC. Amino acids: CSALKEAYNEQFF.

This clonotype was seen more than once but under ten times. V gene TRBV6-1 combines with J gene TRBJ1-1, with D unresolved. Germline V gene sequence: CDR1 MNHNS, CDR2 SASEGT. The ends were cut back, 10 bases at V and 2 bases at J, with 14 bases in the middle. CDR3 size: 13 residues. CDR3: CATCTPANTEAFF. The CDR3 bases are TGTGCCACCTGTACCCCGGCAAACACTGAAGCTTTCTTT.

The DNA for the CDR3 is TGCGCCAGCAGCCACGCGGTGGATAGCTACAATGAGCAGTTCTTC. Its translation: CASSHAVDSYNEQFF. This rearrangement joins TRBV5-1 to TRBJ2-1; no clear D gene. The CDR3 sequence is 15 residues long. Germline V gene data show CDR1 as SGHRS and CDR2 as YFSETQ. V shed 4 bases and J shed 3 bases, with 14 bases lying between them.

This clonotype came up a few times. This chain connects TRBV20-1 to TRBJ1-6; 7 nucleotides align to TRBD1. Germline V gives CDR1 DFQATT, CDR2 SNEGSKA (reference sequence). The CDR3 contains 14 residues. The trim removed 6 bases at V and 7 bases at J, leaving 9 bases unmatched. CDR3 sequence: CSAPPGQTNSPLHF. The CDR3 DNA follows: TGCAGTGCCCCCCCGGGACAGACGAATTCACCCCTCCACTTT.